These T cell receptor beta chains were read from a single sample in a study of blood T cell repertoires in COVID-19. TCRdb's copy holds only in-frame clones and misses some; the assay was immunoSEQ multiplex PCR. Counted here are some 360,000 clones, over 85% occurring once; the ten biggest clones make up 3% to 4.5%. Sequenced: peripheral blood. The receptors here all came from a woman aged 55-69 years with COVID-19, enrolled during active disease. Both conserved end residues are part of each CDR3. Each record gives: D gene, clone size, V gene, J gene, CDR3 DNA, CDR3 protein. The D gene is left open where the match is weak. Clone size appears in some rows only: once, few, many, or a class for an expanded clone.

D: TRBD1
size: .
V: TRBV25-1
J: TRBJ1-2
DNA: TGTGCCAGCAGTGTGGGGACAGGGGGTAACTATGGCTACACCTTC
CDR3: CASSVGTGGNYGYTF

D: .
size: .
V: TRBV19
J: TRBJ1-2
DNA: TGTGCCAGTAGTGAGTTTCTCGGGGGGAACTATGGCTACACCTTC
CDR3: CASSEFLGGNYGYTF

D: TRBD1
size: .
V: TRBV7-9
J: TRBJ2-7
DNA: TGTGCCAGCAGCTTAGAGGACAGGTCCTACGAGCAGTACTTC
CDR3: CASSLEDRSYEQYF

D: TRBD2
size: .
V: TRBV7-6
J: TRBJ2-2
DNA: TGTGCCGCAGGGGGACTAGCGGGGGGCTTGAACACCGGGGAGCTGTTTTTT
CDR3: CAAGGLAGGLNTGELFF

D: .
size: .
V: TRBV4-1
J: TRBJ1-2
DNA: TGCGCCAGCAGCCAAGATGTTACAGCAAACTATGGCTACACCTTC
CDR3: CASSQDVTANYGYTF

D: .
size: .
V: TRBV6-6
J: TRBJ1-2
DNA: TGTGCCAGCACCCAGGGTAGTACCTATGGCTACACCTTC
CDR3: CASTQGSTYGYTF

D: TRBD1
size: .
V: TRBV6-5
J: TRBJ1-1
DNA: TGTGCCAGCACCCGGACAGGGGACACTGAAGCTTTCTTT
CDR3: CASTRTGDTEAFF

D: TRBD2
size: .
V: TRBV2
J: TRBJ2-2
DNA: TGTGCCAGCCCCCCCCCGGGACTAGCGGGGGCACGAGCCACCGGGGAGCTGTTTTTT
CDR3: CASPPPGLAGARATGELFF

D: .
size: .
V: TRBV27
J: TRBJ2-1
DNA: TGTGCCAGCAGCCCAAGACAGAGACGAGTGAATGAGCAGTTCTTC
CDR3: CASSPRQRRVNEQFF

D: TRBD2
size: once
V: TRBV10-2
J: TRBJ2-3
DNA: TGCGCCAGCAGAGACGCGGGACTAGCGGGGCACACAGATACGCAGTATTTT
CDR3: CASRDAGLAGHTDTQYF

D: TRBD1
size: .
V: TRBV19
J: TRBJ2-1
DNA: TGTGCCAGTAGTCCTCGACAGGGCCTCAATGAGCAGTTCTTC
CDR3: CASSPRQGLNEQFF

D: .
size: .
V: TRBV28
J: TRBJ2-2
DNA: TGTGCCAGCCTAAGGGGCAGGGTGGTCGGGGAGCTGTTTTTT
CDR3: CASLRGRVVGELFF

D: .
size: .
V: TRBV28
J: TRBJ1-1
DNA: TGTGCCAGCAGTGCCCCCCGTGGACAAACCACTGAAGCTTTCTTT
CDR3: CASSAPRGQTTEAFF

D: .
size: .
V: TRBV5-1
J: TRBJ1-1
DNA: TGCGCCAGCAGCGGAAGAGACAGCTACACTGAAGCTTTCTTT
CDR3: CASSGRDSYTEAFF

D: .
size: .
V: TRBV5-1
J: TRBJ1-2
DNA: TGCGCCAGCAGCTTGTCGGGGAATGGCTACACCTTC
CDR3: CASSLSGNGYTF

D: TRBD1
size: .
V: TRBV5-4
J: TRBJ1-1
DNA: TGTGCCAGCAGAGGACAGGAGAACACTGAAGCTTTCTTT
CDR3: CASRGQENTEAFF

D: TRBD1
size: .
V: TRBV6-1
J: TRBJ1-4
DNA: TGTGCCAGCAGTGAGAGGGGACAGGGAATACGGGAAAAACTGTTTTTT
CDR3: CASSERGQGIREKLFF

D: TRBD2
size: .
V: TRBV28
J: TRBJ2-3
DNA: TGTGCCAGCAGTTTTTCCTCCTCGAATAGCGGGGGGGCCGCGGATACGCAGTATTTT
CDR3: CASSFSSSNSGGAADTQYF

D: .
size: .
V: TRBV4-1
J: TRBJ2-3
DNA: TGCGCCAGCAGCCTAGCCAGGGGGGAAGATACGCAGTATTTT
CDR3: CASSLARGEDTQYF

D: .
size: .
V: TRBV7-9
J: TRBJ2-7
DNA: TGTGCCAGCAGCTTAAGGGGAGGTAGGGACGAGCAGTACTTC
CDR3: CASSLRGGRDEQYF

D: TRBD2
size: .
V: TRBV7-2
J: TRBJ2-2
DNA: TGTGCCAGCAGCCCGCGGGGGACTAGCGGGGGGTTCGGGGAGCTGTTTTTT
CDR3: CASSPRGTSGGFGELFF

D: .
size: .
V: TRBV9
J: TRBJ2-7
DNA: TGTGCCAGCAGCGACACAGGGTTCGAGCAGTACTTC
CDR3: CASSDTGFEQYF

D: TRBD2
size: .
V: TRBV4-2
J: TRBJ2-7
DNA: TGTGCCAGCAGCCAGGACGTACTAGCGGGGGGATCCCGCCCGCGGCAGTACTTC
CDR3: CASSQDVLAGGSRPRQYF

D: .
size: .
V: TRBV4-1
J: TRBJ2-7
DNA: TGCGCCAGCAGCCCAACCAGGGAAGTGGTCCACGAGCAGTACTTC
CDR3: CASSPTREVVHEQYF